These 10 T cell receptor beta chains were sequenced from one sample in a study of cytomegalovirus exposure and HLA in healthy donors (dated by TCRdb to the late 2010s). Library prep was done by the immunoSEQ multiplex PCR assay. A mixture of 60 forward primers for TCR Vbeta segments and 13 reverse primers for TCR Jbeta segments was used in the multiplex PCR. TCRdb mirrors the immuneACCESS table, restricted to in-frame sequences. Some clones are absent from its copies; in checked studies, under half trace to an unresolved V gene, and the reason for the others is unknown. The sample profile shows around 130,000 clones; 73% of them were found once. The top ten hold over 2% of the sample. Material for sequencing was PBMCs. Receptors were obtained from a woman aged 40 to 49 in good health and CMV-seropositive.

The rearrangement uses TRBV7-2 and TRBJ2-7; D possibly corresponds to TRBD1 (6 bases). The CDR3 sequence is 16 residues long. Germline loops: CDR1 SGHTA, CDR2 FQGNSA. V was clipped by 6 bases and J by 5 bases, with 23 bases between them. The CDR3 loop is CASRRSDSLIPHEQYF. CDR3 sequence (DNA): TGTGCCAGCAGGAGATCGGACAGTCTAATCCCCCACGAGCAGTACTTC.

The rearrangement links TRBV6-6 to TRBJ2-7, with 9 bases that match TRBD1. J gave up 2 bases and V 6 bases, and 8 bases lay outside the gene matches. The CDR3 is made up of 15 amino acids. Germline V lookup: CDR1 MNHNY, CDR2 SVGAGI (reference sequence). The CDR3 here is CASSQGGTGTYEQYF. The CDR3 region has the DNA TGTGCCAGCAGCCAAGGGGGGACAGGGACCTACGAGCAGTACTTC.

The genes are TRBV2 and TRBJ1-1; 12 nucleotides agree with TRBD1. This CDR3 is 16 amino acids long. Germline CDR1 and CDR2: SNHLY and FYNNEI. Unmatched junction bases numbered 8, after V lost 5 bases and J lost 4 bases. The CDR3 sequence: CASSLTGTGGFTEAFF. CDR3 DNA: TGTGCCAGCAGTTTGACCGGGACAGGGGGCTTCACTGAAGCTTTCTTT.

This clone came up many times. The chain combines TRBV7-8 with TRBJ2-7; 7 bases map to TRBD1. The germline V gene encodes CDR1 SGHVS and CDR2 FQNEAQ. The CDR3 extends over 15 amino acids. J gave up 3 bases and V 2 bases, and 7 bases lay outside the gene matches. In DNA form, the CDR3 reads TGTGCCAGCAGCTTATTAGCAGGGGGTAACTACGAGCAGTACTTC. Protein product: CASSLLAGGNYEQYF.

Here the CDR3 reads CASSGRIYEQYF. The CDR3 region has the DNA TGTGCCAGCAGTGGGCGGATCTACGAGCAGTACTTC. The chain combines TRBV6-1 with TRBJ2-7; D call uncertain. CDR3 length: 12 amino acids. Germline V lookup: CDR1 MNHNS, CDR2 SASEGT. V was shortened by 4 bases and J by 3 bases, with 7 bases between the two germline ends.

About this clone itself: Sequence at one end of the junction differs from germline and may be a read error. The sample holds other DNA sequences that translate to the same CDR3. This chain links TRBV28 with TRBJ2-7; 9 positions agree with TRBD1. The CDR3 sequence is 13 residues long. The germline gives CDR1 MDHEN, CDR2 SYDVKM. The DNA for the CDR3 is TGTGCCAGCGAAGGGACAGGGTTCTACGAACAGTACTTC. Protein product: CASEGTGFYEQYF.

CDR3 region: CASSPRGSDSYEQYF. DNA for the CDR3: TGTGCCAGCAGCCCTCGGGGTAGCGACTCCTACGAGCAGTACTTC. This chain uses TRBV7-2 with TRBJ2-7; D is perhaps TRBD2 (5 bases). The ends were cut back, 5 bases at V and 0 bases at J, with 14 bases in the middle. Germline CDR1 and CDR2: SGHTA and FQGNSA. The CDR3 is made up of 15 amino acids.

The chain recombines TRBV30 with TRBJ1-5, with a weak D call TRBD1 (5 bases). Germline V gene data show CDR1 as GTSNPN and CDR2 as SVGIG (reference sequence). The CDR3 runs 14 residues. V shed 3 bases and J shed 1 base, with 10 bases lying between them. CDR3: CAWRDMRSNQPQHF. The CDR3 DNA follows: TGTGCCTGGAGGGACATGCGAAGCAATCAGCCCCAGCATTTT.

The DNA of the CDR3 is TGCGCCAGCAGCCAACTCGGGACAGGCCAGGACTATGGCTACACCTTC. This encodes CASSQLGTGQDYGYTF. The V and J genes are TRBV4-1 and TRBJ1-2; 8 positions agree with TRBD1. The CDR3 extends over 16 amino acids. The trim removed 2 bases at V and 3 bases at J, leaving 8 bases unmatched. The germline V gene encodes CDR1 MGHRA and CDR2 YSYEKL.

The rearrangement links TRBV28 to TRBJ2-2, with 8 bases lining up with TRBD2. The germline CDR1 and CDR2 sequences are MDHEN and SYDVKM. V lost 4 bases, J lost 6 bases, and 10 bases stayed unmatched. CDR3 length: 16 amino acids. The DNA for the CDR3 is TGTGCCAGCAGTTCTCTCGGGACTAGTATCCCCGGGGAGCTGTTTTTT. This sequence encodes CASSSLGTSIPGELFF.